The T cell receptor beta chain described here comes from a study of CD8 T cell repertoires and HIV-1 epitope variants. Whole-study context: Control wells had CMV/EBV/flu peptides, negative Ebola AY9, or no peptide. Separate from the cultures, 1M uncultured T cells served as baseline. General observations from the study: Six of nine antigen-specific clonotypes appeared cross-reactive to autologous or escape variants. Nef KF9 drew five clonotypes and HW9 one, without TAALDMSHF responses.

The CDR3 sequence is 12 residues long. Germline CDR1 is MDHEN and CDR2 is SYDVKM. Deletions cut 7 bases from V and 0 bases from J, with 3 bases between. Produced via immunoSEQ multiplex PCR; TCRdb's table is partial and in-frame only. The profile shows a few thousand clones, around 64% of them singletons. To note about this clone: Its matching antigen is unknown.

The sequenced material came from cultured CD8+ T cells derived from PBMCs. The receptor was derived from a male donor with HIV. The gene calls are TRBV28 and TRBJ2-2; no clear D. The DNA for the CDR3 is TGTGCCAGCAACCCGAACACCGGGGAGCTGTTTTTT. Its translation is CASNPNTGELFF.